The entry that follows covers one TCR beta chain sequence. Its antigen remains unidentified. MY09/MY11 PCR detected cervical HPV DNA; dot-blot assigned genotypes. The sample comes from a study of T cells in women clearing cervical HPV infection. The overall study: Cases were women with histologically confirmed HPV16-related CIN3 or worse, including a couple of invasive cancers. Study-wide findings and caveats: Combining TCR richness with V gene abundances gave roughly 0.84 AUC. Richness differences could reflect unmeasured T-cell content per sample.

TCRdb's table, derived via immunoSEQ multiplex PCR, lists solely in-frame clones and lacks some. The sample table includes around 44,000 clones. The TCR originated in a woman between 18 and 70 years old with a cervical HPV16 infection that either progressed to CIN3+ or cleared (not recorded which). The specimen was blood buffy coat.

The chain's CDR3 is CASSLLGQGEETQYF. CDR3 bases read: TGTGCCAGCAGCTTATTAGGGCAGGGAGAGGAGACC. The chain joins TRBV7-2 to TRBJ2-5; either TRBD1 or TRBD2 may supply D (5 bases each). Coverage ceases 3 residues before the CDR3 finishes, and the germline J gene fills in the end. This CDR3 has 15 amino acids. Germline lookup yields CDR1 SGHTA and CDR2 FQGNSA. V dropped 2 bases and J dropped 5 bases, with 15 bases sitting between them.